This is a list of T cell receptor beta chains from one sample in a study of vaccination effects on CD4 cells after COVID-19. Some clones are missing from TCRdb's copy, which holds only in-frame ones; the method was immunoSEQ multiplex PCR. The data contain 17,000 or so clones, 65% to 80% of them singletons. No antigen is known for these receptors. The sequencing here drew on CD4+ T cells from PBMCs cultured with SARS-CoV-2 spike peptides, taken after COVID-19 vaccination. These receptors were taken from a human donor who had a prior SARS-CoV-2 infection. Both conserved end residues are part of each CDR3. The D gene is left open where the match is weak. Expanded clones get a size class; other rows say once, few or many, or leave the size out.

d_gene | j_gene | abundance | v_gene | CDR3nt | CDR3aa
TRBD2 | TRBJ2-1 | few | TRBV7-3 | TGTGCCAGCAGCTCCCCTAGCGGGGGGGATCTGCGCAATGAGCAGTTCTTC | CASSSPSGGDLRNEQFF
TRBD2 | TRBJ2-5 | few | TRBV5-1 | TGCGCCAGCAGCTTCGGGGGGGAAGAGACCCAGTACTTC | CASSFGGEETQYF
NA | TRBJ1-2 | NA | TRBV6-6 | TGTGCCAGCAGAGACAGCACAGGGAAACGCTATGGCTACACCTTC | CASRDSTGKRYGYTF
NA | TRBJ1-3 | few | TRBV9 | TGTGCCAGCAGCCCACATACAGTATCTGGAAACACCATATATTTT | CASSPHTVSGNTIYF
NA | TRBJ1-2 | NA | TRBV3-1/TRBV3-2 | TGTGCCAGCAGCCAAGAGGGATCCTGGGCTAACTATGGCTACACCTTC | CASSQEGSWANYGYTF
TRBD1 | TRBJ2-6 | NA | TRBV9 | TGTGCCAGCAGCGGAAGGGGGCCTGGGGCCAACGTCCTGACTTTC | CASSGRGPGANVLTF
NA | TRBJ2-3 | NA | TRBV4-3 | TGCGCCAGCAGCCAAGAACTACGCACAGATACGCAGTATTTT | CASSQELRTDTQYF
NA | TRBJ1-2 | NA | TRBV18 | TGTGCCAGCTCACCACCGTCAGGAGCTAACTATGGCTACACCTTC | CASSPPSGANYGYTF
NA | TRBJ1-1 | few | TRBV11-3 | TGTGCCAGCAGCTTAGAGAGGAACACTGAAGCTTTCTTT | CASSLERNTEAFF
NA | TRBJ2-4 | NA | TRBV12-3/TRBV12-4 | TGTGCCTGTCGGAGCACGGGCATTCAGTACTTC | CACRSTGIQYF
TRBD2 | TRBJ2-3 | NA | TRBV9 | TGTGCCAGCACGGGGGGGTCGTGGAGCACAGATACGCAGTATTTT | CASTGGSWSTDTQYF
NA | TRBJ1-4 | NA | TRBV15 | TGTGCCACCAGCAACGGGCGGACTAATGAAAAACTGTTTTTT | CATSNGRTNEKLFF
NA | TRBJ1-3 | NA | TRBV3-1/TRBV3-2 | TGTGCCAGCAGCCAAGTTGCCGTGGGGGGAAACACCATATATTTT | CASSQVAVGGNTIYF
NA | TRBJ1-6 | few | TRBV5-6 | TGTGCCAGCAGCTTGGGTGCAGGGAAAGATTCACCCCTCCACTTT | CASSLGAGKDSPLHF
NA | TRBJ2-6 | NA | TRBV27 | TGTGCCAGCAGTTCTCAGGACCCCCTCCTCTCTGGGGCCAACGTCCTGACTTTC | CASSSQDPLLSGANVLTF
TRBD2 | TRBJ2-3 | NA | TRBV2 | TGTGCCAGCAGTTCTAGCGGGGCTGGCGGCACAGATACGCAGTATTTT | CASSSSGAGGTDTQYF
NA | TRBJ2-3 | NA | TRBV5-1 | TGCGCCAGCAGCTTGTCAGATACGCAGTATTTT | CASSLSDTQYF
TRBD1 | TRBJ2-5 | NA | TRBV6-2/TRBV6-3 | TGTGCCAGCAGTTCCTACCCAGGGGGCGCGGGGACCCAGTACTTC | CASSSYPGGAGTQYF
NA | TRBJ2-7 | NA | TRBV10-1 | TGCGCCAGCAGTGAGTCGGCAATAGCCCTAGCCTACGAGCAGTACTTC | CASSESAIALAYEQYF
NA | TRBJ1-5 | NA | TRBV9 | TGTGCCAGCAGCGTAGGGGCAGTGAACAATCAGCCCCAGCATTTT | CASSVGAVNNQPQHF
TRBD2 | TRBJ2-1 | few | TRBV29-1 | TGCAGCGTCGACAAATGGCGGGGGGGCGTCGATGAGCAGTTCTTC | CSVDKWRGGVDEQFF
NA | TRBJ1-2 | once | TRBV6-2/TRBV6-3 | TGTGCCAGCAGCGAGGAACCGGGACGCTATGCCTATGGCTACACCTTC | CASSEEPGRYAYGYTF
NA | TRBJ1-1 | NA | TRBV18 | TGTGCCAGCTTAAGAGACAGAATGAACACTGAAGCTTTCTTT | CASLRDRMNTEAFF
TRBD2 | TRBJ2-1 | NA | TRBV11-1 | TGTGCCAGCAGCTTATATGGCGGGAGCCCCAGAGAGCAGTTCTTC | CASSLYGGSPREQFF
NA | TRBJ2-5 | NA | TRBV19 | TGTGCCAGTAGCCACCATCGCAGCCAAGAGACCCAGTACTTC | CASSHHRSQETQYF
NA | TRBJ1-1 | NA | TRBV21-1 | TGTGCCAGCAGCAATCGACAGGGGCTCATGAACACTGAAGCTTTCTTT | CASSNRQGLMNTEAFF
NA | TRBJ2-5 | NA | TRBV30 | TGTGCCTACTATATTAGTTCGGAGACCCAGTACTTC | CAYYISSETQYF
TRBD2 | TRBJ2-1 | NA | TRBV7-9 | TGTGCCAGCAGCTTGGCTAGCGGGCTTCCCTACAATGAGCAGTTCTTC | CASSLASGLPYNEQFF
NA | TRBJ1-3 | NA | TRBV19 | TGTGCCAGTAGTATTGAGGGCCTTGCCTACGGAACCACCATATATTTT | CASSIEGLAYGTTIYF
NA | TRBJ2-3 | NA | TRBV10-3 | TGTGCCATCCGGAGGTCAACTAGCACAGATACGCAGTATTTT | CAIRRSTSTDTQYF
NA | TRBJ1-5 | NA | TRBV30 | TGTGCCTTAGGTAAGGGGTTCGATCAGCCCCAGCATTTT | CALGKGFDQPQHF
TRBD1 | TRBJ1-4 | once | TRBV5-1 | TGCGCCAGCAGCTTGGGAGGGACAGGGAATGAAAAACTGTTTTTT | CASSLGGTGNEKLFF
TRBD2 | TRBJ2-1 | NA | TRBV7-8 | TGTGCCAGCAGCGCCCTACCGGGAGGGCACAATGAGCAGTTCTTC | CASSALPGGHNEQFF
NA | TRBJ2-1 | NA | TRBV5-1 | TGCGCCAGCAGCAAACAGGGAGGAGACAATGAGCAGTTCTTC | CASSKQGGDNEQFF
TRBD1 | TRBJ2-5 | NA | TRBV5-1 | TGCGCCAGCAGCCTGACCCGGCTGCAGGGGGCTCAAGAGACCCAGTACTTC | CASSLTRLQGAQETQYF
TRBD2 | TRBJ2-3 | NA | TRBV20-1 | TGCAGTGCTAGTCGGGCTAGCGGGGTCTTGGGCACAGATACGCAGTATTTT | CSASRASGVLGTDTQYF
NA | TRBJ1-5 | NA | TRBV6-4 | TGTGCCAGCAGTGGCACACCATCTAGCAATCAGCCCCAGCATTTT | CASSGTPSSNQPQHF
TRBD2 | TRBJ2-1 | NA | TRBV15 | TGTGCCACCAGCAGGGACAATCCGACTAGCGGGAGGGTCCACAATGAGCAGTTCTTC | CATSRDNPTSGRVHNEQFF
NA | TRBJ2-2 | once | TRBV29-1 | TGCAGCGTTGCCGCCCTGAGGTCCTCAACCGGGGAGCTGTTTTTT | CSVAALRSSTGELFF
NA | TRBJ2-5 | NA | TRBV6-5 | TGTGCCACTCCCCCGGAGACCCAGTACTTC | CATPPETQYF
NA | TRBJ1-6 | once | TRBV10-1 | TGCGCCACCGGGTGGGGGGTAATATCCTATAATTCACCCCTCCACTTT | CATGWGVISYNSPLHF
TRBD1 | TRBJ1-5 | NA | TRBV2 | TGTGCCAGCAGGTCGGGACAGTTCTGGCAGCCCCAGCATTTT | CASRSGQFWQPQHF
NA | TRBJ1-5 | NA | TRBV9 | TGTGCCAGCAGCGTAGGCCTGGGTGAAAATGGCAATCAGCCCCAGCATTTT | CASSVGLGENGNQPQHF
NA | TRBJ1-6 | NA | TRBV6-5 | TGTGCCAGCAAGTCCTGGACGGATAATTCACCCCTCCACTTT | CASKSWTDNSPLHF
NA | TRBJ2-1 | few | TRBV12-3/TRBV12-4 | TGTGCCAGCAACCTATCTAACAATGAGCAGTTCTTC | CASNLSNNEQFF